These T cell receptor beta chains were read from a single sample in a study of human T cells and chemical hapten exposure. TCRdb ran MiXCR on the RACE reads and lists one entry per CDR3 protein. The sample records fewer than 500,000 distinct CDR3 sequences, roughly 4.8% being singletons. Sequenced material: whole blood, taken in connection with sensitization to the hapten diphenylcyclopropenone (DPC). These receptors were obtained from a woman in her forties or fifties with alopecia areata. Some clones in this sample may be carry-over from other donors' samples. Both conserved end residues are part of each CDR3. The D gene is left open where the match is weak. Clone sizes are given selectively: once, few, many, or a class where the clone is expanded.

V gene	J gene	D gene	clone size	CDR3 DNA	CDR3 protein
TRBV7-9	TRBJ2-2	-	few	TGTGCCAGCAGCTTAGCGGAAGGGGAGCTGAACACCGGGGAGCTGTTTTTT	CASSLAEGELNTGELFF
TRBV11-2	TRBJ2-3	-	-	TGTGCCAGCAGCTTAGTCCGATATCCTAGCACAGATACGCAGTATTTT	CASSLVRYPSTDTQYF
TRBV29-1	TRBJ1-2	-	few	TGCAGCGTTGGTTTAGAAGGTAGCGGCTACACCTTC	CSVGLEGSGYTF
TRBV5-4	TRBJ1-5	-	many	TGTGCCAGCAGCTGGATGGGGGGAGATCAGCCCCAGCATTTT	CASSWMGGDQPQHF
TRBV2	TRBJ2-1	-	few	TGTGCCAGCGGGATGGACATTTCCAATGAGCAGTTCTTC	CASGMDISNEQFF
TRBV7-2	TRBJ1-1	-	many	TGTGCCAGCAGCGCGCGACACATGAACACTGAAGCTTTCTTT	CASSARHMNTEAFF
TRBV11-2	TRBJ2-7	-	-	TGTGCCAGCAGCTTGGTCAGGAGGGACACCGAGCAGTACTTC	CASSLVRRDTEQYF
TRBV12-3/TRBV12-4	TRBJ2-1	-	many	TGTGCCAGCAGTTCGGCCCCTGGGGGGAACAATGAGCAGTTCTTC	CASSSAPGGNNEQFF
TRBV20-1	TRBJ2-3	-	-	TGCAGTCATCGGGCGTTCAGCACAGATACGCAGTATTTT	CSHRAFSTDTQYF
TRBV3-1	TRBJ2-1	TRBD2	many	TGTGCCAGCAGCCCCCCGGGCGGGGGGGACAATGAGCAGTTCTTC	CASSPPGGGDNEQFF
TRBV19	TRBJ2-1	TRBD2	many	TGTGCCAGCCAAGACCTTAAGTGGGCGGGAGAGAGTAATGAGCAGTTCTTC	CASQDLKWAGESNEQFF
TRBV6-2/TRBV6-3	TRBJ1-1	-	many	TGTGCCAGCAGTTACATCGGGGGGACTGAAGCTTTCTTT	CASSYIGGTEAFF
TRBV2	TRBJ2-5	-	many	TGTGCCAGCAGACCGATCGCCCGAGTGGAGACCCAGTACTTC	CASRPIARVETQYF
TRBV29-1	TRBJ2-3	TRBD1	many	TGCAGCGTTGGACAGGGGACGACCACAGATACGCAGTATTTT	CSVGQGTTTDTQYF
TRBV3-1	TRBJ2-3	TRBD1	many	TGTGCCACGGGACAGGGGACAGATACGCAGTATTTT	CATGQGTDTQYF
TRBV12-3/TRBV12-4	TRBJ2-5	-	many	TGTGCCAGCAGCTCGGGCTTAAAAGAGACCCAGTACTTC	CASSSGLKETQYF
TRBV5-5	TRBJ2-6	-	-	TGTGCCAGCAGCATCAGTGTGTCTGGGGCCAACGTCCTGACTTTC	CASSISVSGANVLTF
TRBV7-2	TRBJ1-1	-	few	TGTGCCAGCAGCGTCTGGGGGGCGGAGAACACTGAAGCTTTCTTT	CASSVWGAENTEAFF
TRBV7-2	TRBJ2-6	TRBD1	many	TGTGCCAGCAGCTCAGGGGACAGGGGCTCCTCTGGGGCCAACGTCCTGACTTTC	CASSSGDRGSSGANVLTF
TRBV12-3/TRBV12-4	TRBJ2-1	TRBD2	-	TGTGCCAGCAGTCCCCGGGCTAGCGGGGAAATAGGAAATGAGCAGTTCTTC	CASSPRASGEIGNEQFF
TRBV29-1	TRBJ2-3	-	many	TGCAGCGTTGAATTAAATGAGCGCACAGATACGCAGTATTTT	CSVELNERTDTQYF
TRBV29-1	TRBJ1-1	-	many	TGCAGCGGCGACAGGCCGAACACTGAAGCTTTCTTT	CSGDRPNTEAFF
TRBV3-1	TRBJ1-1	-	many	TGTGCCAGCAGCTTAGGGTCGTTTAATGAAGCTTTCTTT	CASSLGSFNEAFF
TRBV10-3	TRBJ2-6	-	-	TGTGCCATCAGTGTGGGGAGTGGGGCCAACGTCCTGACTTTC	CAISVGSGANVLTF
TRBV2	TRBJ1-5	-	many	TGTGCCAGCAGTGACCGGGACGGTTATCAGCCCCAGCATTTT	CASSDRDGYQPQHF
TRBV25-1	TRBJ2-1	TRBD2	many	TGTGCCAGCGGACTAGCGGGAGGGCCGAGTGAGCAGTTCTTC	CASGLAGGPSEQFF
TRBV7-2	TRBJ1-5	-	many	TGTGCCAGCAGTTTCCAGACCGCGAATCAGCCCCAGCATTTT	CASSFQTANQPQHF
TRBV15	TRBJ2-3	-	few	TGTGCCACCAGCAGAGATGAGACGGGATTCACAGATACGCAGTATTTT	CATSRDETGFTDTQYF
TRBV10-3	TRBJ1-5	-	many	TGTGCCATCAGTAGCTACAGGGAGAGCAATCAGCCCCAGCATTTT	CAISSYRESNQPQHF
TRBV4-1	TRBJ2-1	-	-	TGCGCCAGCAGCCAAGATAGGAGGGATCCTCCCTACAATGAGCAGTTCTTC	CASSQDRRDPPYNEQFF